The 20 T cell receptor beta chains presented below share a single source sample, sequenced in a study of T-cell reconstitution after alpha-beta-depleted transplantation in children. Construction of the TCRbeta library involved unique molecular identifiers. From the PCR reads, TCRdb called clonotypes with MiXCR, one entry per CDR3 protein. This table holds around 250,000 distinct CDR3 sequences, approximately 9.6% found once. Sequenced here: PBMCs from the stem cell graft donor, sampled from the stem cell graft. The receptors here all came from a human donor who donated a stem cell graft to a child with SCID.

The table lists this clonotype with a few counts. V is TRBV2 and J is TRBJ1-1, with D possibly matching TRBD1 (6 bases). The germline CDR1 and CDR2 sequences are SNHLY and FYNNEI. The CDR3 is 15 residues long. The V end lost 8 bases, the J end lost 1 base, and 17 bases lay between the germline ends. The CDR3: CASAGGQLGNTEAFF. The CDR3, as DNA: TGTGCCAGCGCTGGGGGCCAATTGGGGAACACTGAAGCTTTCTTT.

The CDR3 bases are TGTGCCAGCAGCCAAGGGGGACAGGGGCTTCGCGAGCAGTACTTC. It yields the protein CASSQGGQGLREQYF. The chain combines TRBV4-2 with TRBJ2-7; 10 bases are a match to TRBD1. The CDR3 is made up of 15 amino acids. V lost 1 base to trimming and J lost 6 bases; unmatched junction nucleotides: 6. Germline V CDR1 and CDR2: LGHNA, YNFKEQ.

The chain joins TRBV6-4 to TRBJ2-2, with 12 bases lining up with TRBD1. Germline CDR1 MRHNA, CDR2 SNTAGT. The CDR3 length is 16 residues. The V segment lost 5 bases and the J segment 6 bases; nucleotides outside the gene matches: 7. The CDR3 reads CASSSWDRGLSGELFF. In DNA, the CDR3 is TGTGCCAGCAGTTCCTGGGACAGGGGGCTCTCCGGGGAGCTGTTTTTT.

The chain employs TRBV12-3 or TRBV12-4 and TRBJ2-1, with D hard to call. CDR3 length: 15 residues. Trimming took 3 bases from V and 1 from J, leaving 10 bases between them. CDR3 nucleotides: TGTGCCAGCAGTTTTTTGCGGATTTCCTACAATGAGCAGTTCTTC. This codes for CASSFLRISYNEQFF.

The chain employs TRBV7-8 and TRBJ1-5; D not certain. Germline lookup yields CDR1 SGHVS and CDR2 FQNEAQ. The CDR3 consists of 15 residues. Trimming took 4 bases from V and 7 from J, leaving 17 bases between them. CDR3 sequence (DNA): TGTGCCAGCAGCTGGAACGAAGGGTGGGAACAGCCCCAGCATTTT. This translates into CASSWNEGWEQPQHF.

The chain recombines TRBV6-1 with TRBJ1-4; no reliable D call. Germline V gene lookup returns CDR1 MNHNS and CDR2 SASEGT. V was clipped by 5 bases and J by 4 bases, with 20 bases between them. This CDR3 is built from 17 residues. CDR3 nucleotide sequence: TGTGCCAGCAGTCTCCTCCGGGCGGGAGGTGGTAATGAAAAACTGTTTTTT. Protein: CASSLLRAGGGNEKLFF.

This clonotype was recorded a few times. J is TRBJ2-4 and V is TRBV2; D is unresolved. V lost 8 bases, J lost 2 bases, and 10 bases lay in between. Germline CDR1 and CDR2: SNHLY and FYNNEI. The CDR3 runs 13 residues. The CDR3 DNA reads TGTGCCAGCGCTACCGGGCCCAAAAACATTCAGTACTTC. The encoded protein is CASATGPKNIQYF.

This CDR3 reads CSAKGDRAGGYTF. DNA for the CDR3: TGCAGTGCTAAAGGAGACAGGGCGGGTGGCTACACCTTC. The chain recombines TRBV20-1 with TRBJ1-2; 7 bases line up with TRBD1. CDR1 and CDR2 (germline): DFQATT, SNEGSKA (reference sequence). The V gene end was trimmed by 4 bases and the J gene end by 7 bases; junction bases not matched to a gene: 9. The CDR3 totals 13 residues.

There are a few counts of this clonotype. CDR3 bases: TGTGCCAGCAGTTCACGAGCCGGGACAGGGATTTACGAGCAGTACTTC. Translation gives CASSSRAGTGIYEQYF. This chain joins TRBV27 and TRBJ2-7; TRBD1 matches 9 bases. Germline lookup yields CDR1 MNHEY and CDR2 SMNVEV (reference sequence). The CDR3 extends over 16 amino acids. V shed 4 bases and J 4 bases; nucleotides not matched to a gene: 11.

The chain recombines TRBV2 with TRBJ2-6; 7 bases are a match to TRBD1. J was trimmed by 8 bases and V by 3 bases; bases with no gene match: 13. The CDR3 totals 17 residues. Germline CDR1 is SNHLY and CDR2 is FYNNEI. The CDR3 DNA is TGTGCCAGCAGTGACGAGGACAGGCGAGACCCCTCCAACGTCCTGACTTTC. As protein: CASSDEDRRDPSNVLTF.

J is TRBJ2-1 and V is TRBV7-3; D might be TRBD1 (5 bases). The germline V gene encodes CDR1 SGHTA and CDR2 FQGTGA. V lost 4 bases and J lost 10, with 8 bases in between. The CDR3 extends over 11 amino acids. This CDR3 is CASSSREEQFF. As DNA, the CDR3 is TGTGCCAGCAGCTCCAGGGAAGAGCAGTTCTTC.

This clonotype has just a few counts. The chain employs TRBV25-1 and TRBJ2-3, with D uncertain. The CDR3 consists of 14 residues. V was cut by 6 bases and J by 0 bases, with 10 bases left in between. Per the germline V gene, CDR1 is MGHDK and CDR2 is SYGVNS. CDR3 DNA: TGTGCCAGCAGCAAATGGGTTAGCACAGATACGCAGTATTTT. This gives the protein CASSKWVSTDTQYF.

This sequence joins TRBV5-6 and TRBJ2-7, with 10 bases that match TRBD2. With V trimmed by 2 bases and J by 3 bases, 5 bases remained unmatched. Germline V CDR1 and CDR2: SGHDT, YYEEEE. The CDR3 is 15 amino acids. CDR3 residues: CASSFSGTSDYEQYF. The CDR3 nucleotides read TGTGCCAGCAGCTTTTCTGGGACTAGCGACTACGAGCAGTACTTC.

This clonotype was found many times. This chain joins TRBV5-5 and TRBJ1-1, with 12 bases matching TRBD1. This CDR3 is built from 14 residues. Germline V gene sequence: CDR1 SGHKS, CDR2 YYEKEE (reference sequence). The J segment lost 4 bases and the V segment lost 4 bases, leaving 2 bases of the junction unmatched. The CDR3: CASSGTGGGTEAFF. CDR3 DNA sequence: TGTGCCAGCAGCGGGACAGGGGGCGGCACTGAAGCTTTCTTT.

This clonotype was counted between two and nine times. In DNA form, the CDR3 reads TGTGCCAGTAGCCCCCTAGCGGGGGGGCCCAGCGGGGAGCTGTTTTTT. It encodes CASSPLAGGPSGELFF. The chain has TRBV19 and TRBJ2-2; 12 bases are a match to TRBD2. CDR1 and CDR2 (germline): LNHDA, SQIVND (reference sequence). The CDR3 runs 16 residues. Trimming took 6 bases from V and 7 from J; bases not matched to a gene: 9.

The chain links TRBV2 to TRBJ2-7; D gene unclear. The germline V gene has CDR1 SNHLY and CDR2 FYNNEI. The V and J ends lost 3 bases and 4 bases respectively, with 7 bases between them. The CDR3 runs to 12 residues. The CDR3 bases are TGTGCCAGCAGTGAGAATGATTACGAGCAGTACTTC. This codes for CASSENDYEQYF.

This chain joins TRBV6-1 and TRBJ1-1; possible D gene TRBD1, 6 bases. V lost 6 bases and J lost 1, with 15 bases in between. Germline CDR1 is MNHNS and CDR2 is SASEGT. CDR3 length: 15 residues. The CDR3 loop is CASREPRGENTEAFF. For the CDR3, the DNA is TGTGCCAGCAGGGAGCCTAGGGGGGAGAACACTGAAGCTTTCTTT.

In its sample, this clonotype was seen many times. The genes are TRBV9 and TRBJ2-5; the D gene is possibly TRBD2 (5 bases). Trimming cost V 7 bases and J 7 bases, with 11 bases left between them. CDR1 and CDR2 from the germline V gene are SGDLS and YYNGEE. The CDR3 sequence is 11 residues long. CDR3 in amino acids: CASSREGTQYF. In DNA, the CDR3 is TGTGCCAGCTCACGTGAGGGGACCCAGTACTTC. The full variable domain, in which reference TRBV9 and TRBJ2-5 provide the parts outside the CDR3, is DSGVTQTPKHLITATGQRVTLRCSPRSGDLSVYWYQQSLDQGLQFLIQYYNGEERAKGNILERFSAQQFPDLHSELNLSSLELGDSALYFCASSREGTQYFGPGTRLLVL.

V is TRBV2 and J is TRBJ1-4, with a possible D match to TRBD1 (5 bases). Germline-derived CDR1 and CDR2 are SNHLY and FYNNEI. The CDR3 runs 13 residues. V was trimmed by 4 bases and J by 3 bases, leaving 6 bases between them. Here the CDR3 DNA reads TGTGCCAGCAGTGGGGGACCTAATGAAAAACTGTTTTTT. This encodes CASSGGPNEKLFF.

This clonotype occurred a few times. The chain is built from TRBV7-2 and TRBJ2-5; D may be TRBD1 (6 bases). V lost 2 bases and J 2 bases, leaving 9 bases between the germline ends. Germline lookup yields CDR1 SGHTA and CDR2 FQGNSA. The CDR3 extends over 14 amino acids. CDR3 in DNA: TGTGCCAGCAGCTTATTCGGACAGCAAGAGACCCAGTACTTC. This codes for CASSLFGQQETQYF.